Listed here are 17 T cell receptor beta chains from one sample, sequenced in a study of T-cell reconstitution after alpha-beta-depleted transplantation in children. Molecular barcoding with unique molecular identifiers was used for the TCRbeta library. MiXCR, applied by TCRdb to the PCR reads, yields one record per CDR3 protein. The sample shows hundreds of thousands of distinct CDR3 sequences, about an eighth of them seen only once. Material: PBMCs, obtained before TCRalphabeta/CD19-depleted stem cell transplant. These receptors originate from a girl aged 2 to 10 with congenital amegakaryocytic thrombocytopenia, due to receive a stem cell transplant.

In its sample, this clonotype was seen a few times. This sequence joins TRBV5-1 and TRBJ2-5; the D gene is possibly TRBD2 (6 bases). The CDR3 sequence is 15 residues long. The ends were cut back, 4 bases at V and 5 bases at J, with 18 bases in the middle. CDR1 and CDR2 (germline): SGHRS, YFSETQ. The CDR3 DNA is TGCGCCAGCAGCCCCTGGGGACTGCCAAAGGAGACCCAGTACTTC. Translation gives CASSPWGLPKETQYF.

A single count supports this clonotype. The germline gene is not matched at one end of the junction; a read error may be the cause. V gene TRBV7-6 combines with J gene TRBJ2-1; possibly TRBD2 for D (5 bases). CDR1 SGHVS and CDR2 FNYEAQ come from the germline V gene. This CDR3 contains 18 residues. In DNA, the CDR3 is TGTGCCAGCAGCTCTCGGGGTCCCGGGGTGAGCTCCTACAATGAGCGGTTCTTC. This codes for CASSSRGPGVSSYNERFF.

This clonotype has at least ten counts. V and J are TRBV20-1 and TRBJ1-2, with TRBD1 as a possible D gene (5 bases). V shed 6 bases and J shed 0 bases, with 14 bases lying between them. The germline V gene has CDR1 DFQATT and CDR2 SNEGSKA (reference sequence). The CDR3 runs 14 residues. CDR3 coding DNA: TGCAGTGCCCAAAGGACATCCGCTAACTATGGCTACACCTTC. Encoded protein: CSAQRTSANYGYTF.

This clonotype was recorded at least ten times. The chain's CDR3 is CASSSDRDTEAFF. CDR3 coding DNA: TGTGCCAGCAGCAGCGACAGGGACACTGAAGCTTTCTTT. J is TRBJ1-1 and V is TRBV7-3, with 7 bases matching TRBD1. The length of the CDR3 is 13 residues. Germline V CDR1 and CDR2: SGHTA, FQGTGA. The V and J ends lost 5 bases and 3 bases, in that order; junction bases with no gene match: 3.

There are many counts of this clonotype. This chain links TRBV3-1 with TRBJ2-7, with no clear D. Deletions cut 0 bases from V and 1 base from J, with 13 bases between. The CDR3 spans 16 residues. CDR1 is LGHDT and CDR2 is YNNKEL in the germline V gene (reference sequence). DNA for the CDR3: TGTGCCAGCAGCCAAGATCCCTTGGCAGTGTCCTACGAGCAGTACTTC. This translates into CASSQDPLAVSYEQYF.

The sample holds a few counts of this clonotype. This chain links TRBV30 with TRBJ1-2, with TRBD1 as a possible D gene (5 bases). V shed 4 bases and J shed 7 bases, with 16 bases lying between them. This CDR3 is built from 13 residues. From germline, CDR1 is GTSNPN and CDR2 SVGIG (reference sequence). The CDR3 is CAWIGEPSGGYTF. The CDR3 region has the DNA TGTGCCTGGATAGGGGAGCCAAGCGGTGGCTACACCTTC.

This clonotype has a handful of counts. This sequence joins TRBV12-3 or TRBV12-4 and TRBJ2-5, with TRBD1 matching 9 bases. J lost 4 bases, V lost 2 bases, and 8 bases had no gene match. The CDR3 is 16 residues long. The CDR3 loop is CASSLTPDRGGETQYF. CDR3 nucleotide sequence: TGTGCCAGCAGTTTAACCCCGGACAGGGGAGGAGAGACCCAGTACTTC.

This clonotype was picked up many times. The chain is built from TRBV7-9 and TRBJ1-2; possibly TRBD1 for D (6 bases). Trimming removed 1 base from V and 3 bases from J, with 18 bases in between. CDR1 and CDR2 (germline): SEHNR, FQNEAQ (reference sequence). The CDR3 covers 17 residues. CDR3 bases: TGTGCCAGCAGCTTAGAGGGGCAGGGGCGAATATACTATGGCTACACCTTC. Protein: CASSLEGQGRIYYGYTF.

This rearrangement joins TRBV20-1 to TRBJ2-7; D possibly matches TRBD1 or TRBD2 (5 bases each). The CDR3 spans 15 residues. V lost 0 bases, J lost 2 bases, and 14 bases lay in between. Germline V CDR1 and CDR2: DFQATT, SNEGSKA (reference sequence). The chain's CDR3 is CSARDPADTTYEQYF. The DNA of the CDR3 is TGCAGTGCTAGAGATCCAGCGGACACGACCTACGAGCAGTACTTC.

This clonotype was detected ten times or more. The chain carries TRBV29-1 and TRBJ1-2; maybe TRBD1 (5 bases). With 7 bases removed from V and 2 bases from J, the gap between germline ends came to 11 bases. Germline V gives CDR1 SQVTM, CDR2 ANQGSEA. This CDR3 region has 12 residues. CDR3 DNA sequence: TGCAGCGCTGGGACCGAAAACTATGGCTACACCTTC. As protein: CSAGTENYGYTF.

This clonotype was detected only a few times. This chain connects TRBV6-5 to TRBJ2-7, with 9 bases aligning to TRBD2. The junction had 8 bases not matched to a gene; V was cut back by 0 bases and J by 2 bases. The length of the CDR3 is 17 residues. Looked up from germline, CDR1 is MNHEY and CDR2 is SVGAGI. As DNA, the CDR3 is TGTGCCAGCAGTTACTCTAGGGGGCTAGCGGGGCCCTACGAGCAGTACTTC. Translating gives CASSYSRGLAGPYEQYF.

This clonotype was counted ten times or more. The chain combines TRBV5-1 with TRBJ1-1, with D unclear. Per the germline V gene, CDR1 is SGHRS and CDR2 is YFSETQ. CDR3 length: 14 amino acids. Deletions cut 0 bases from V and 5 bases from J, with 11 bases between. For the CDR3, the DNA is TGCGCCAGCAGCTTGGATGCAGGTCCGACTGAAGCTTTCTTT. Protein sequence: CASSLDAGPTEAFF. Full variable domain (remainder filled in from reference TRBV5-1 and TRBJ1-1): KAGVTQTPRYLIKTRGQQVTLSCSPISGHRSVSWYQQTPGQGLQFLFEYFSETQRNKGNFPGRFSGRQFSNSRSEMNVSTLELGDSALYLCASSLDAGPTEAFFGQGTRLTVV.

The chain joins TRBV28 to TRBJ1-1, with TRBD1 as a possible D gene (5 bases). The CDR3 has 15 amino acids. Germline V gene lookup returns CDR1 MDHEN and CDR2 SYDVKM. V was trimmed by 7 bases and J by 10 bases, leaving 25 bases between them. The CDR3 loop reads CASKTVQPPGPGAFF. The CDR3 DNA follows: TGTGCCAGCAAGACAGTACAGCCGCCCGGGCCCGGAGCTTTCTTT.

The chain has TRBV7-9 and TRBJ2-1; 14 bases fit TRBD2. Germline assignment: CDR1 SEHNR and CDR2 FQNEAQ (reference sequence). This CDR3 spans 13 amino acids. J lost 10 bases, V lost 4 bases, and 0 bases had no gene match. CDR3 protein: CASSWTSGREQFF. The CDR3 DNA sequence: TGTGCCAGCAGCTGGACTAGCGGGAGGGAGCAGTTCTTC.

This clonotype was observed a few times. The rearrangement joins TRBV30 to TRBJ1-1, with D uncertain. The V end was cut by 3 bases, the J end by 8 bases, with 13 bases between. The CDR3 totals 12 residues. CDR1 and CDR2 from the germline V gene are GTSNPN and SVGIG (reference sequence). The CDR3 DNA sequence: TGTGCCTGGAGGGTGGATTTGACGGAAGCTTTCTTT. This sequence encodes CAWRVDLTEAFF.

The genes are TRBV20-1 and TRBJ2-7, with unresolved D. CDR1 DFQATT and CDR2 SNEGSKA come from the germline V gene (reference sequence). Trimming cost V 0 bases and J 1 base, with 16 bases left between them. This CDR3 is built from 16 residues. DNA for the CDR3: TGCAGTGCTAGAGATTCGGGCAGGCCAGCATCCTACGAGCAGTACTTC. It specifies CSARDSGRPASYEQYF.

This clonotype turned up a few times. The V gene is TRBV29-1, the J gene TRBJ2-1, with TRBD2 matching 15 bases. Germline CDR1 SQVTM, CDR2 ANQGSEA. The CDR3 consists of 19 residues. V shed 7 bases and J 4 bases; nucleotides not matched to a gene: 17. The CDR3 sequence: CSGSTIPGLAGGRYNEQFF. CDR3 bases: TGCAGCGGATCCACGATTCCGGGACTAGCGGGAGGACGGTACAATGAGCAGTTCTTC.